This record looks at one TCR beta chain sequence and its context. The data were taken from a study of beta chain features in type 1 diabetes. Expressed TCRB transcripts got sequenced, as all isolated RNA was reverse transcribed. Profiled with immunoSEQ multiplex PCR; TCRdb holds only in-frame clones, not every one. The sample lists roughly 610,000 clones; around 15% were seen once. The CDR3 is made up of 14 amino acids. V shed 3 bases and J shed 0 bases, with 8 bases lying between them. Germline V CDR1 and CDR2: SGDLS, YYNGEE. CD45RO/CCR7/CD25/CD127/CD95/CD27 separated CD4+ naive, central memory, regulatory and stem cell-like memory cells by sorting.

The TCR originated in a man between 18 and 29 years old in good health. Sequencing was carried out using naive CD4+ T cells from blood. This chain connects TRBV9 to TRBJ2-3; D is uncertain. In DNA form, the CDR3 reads TGTGCCAGCAGCGCCGACGGAAGCACAGATACGCAGTATTTT. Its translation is CASSADGSTDTQYF. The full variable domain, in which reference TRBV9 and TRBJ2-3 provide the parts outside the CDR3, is DSGVTQTPKHLITATGQRVTLRCSPRSGDLSVYWYQQSLDQGLQFLIQYYNGEERAKGNILERFSAQQFPDLHSELNLSSLELGDSALYFCASSADGSTDTQYFGPGTRLTVL.